What follows are 30 T cell receptor beta chains derived from one specimen sequenced in a study of shared clonotypes between healthy human individuals. The repertoire was sequenced with immunoSEQ multiplex PCR; TCRdb's copy has only in-frame clones and lacks some. The sample records 1.5 million to 2.5 million clones, about 95% being singletons. CD45RO-negative CD8 cells positively selected for CCR7 made up the naive population, which excluded terminally differentiated effector memory CD45RA+ cells. Sequencing was performed on naive CD8+ T cells sorted from blood. The receptors come from a man in his late teens or twenties in good health.

The rearrangement joins TRBV10-3 to TRBJ2-7; D is unresolved. Looked up from germline, CDR1 is ENHRY and CDR2 is SYGVKD. Between the trimmed V and J ends, which lost 3 bases and 7 bases, there was a span of 10 bases. The CDR3 is made up of 12 amino acids. Written as DNA, the CDR3 is TGTGCCATCAGTGATTCTGGCGTTGAGCAGTACTTC. Translating gives CAISDSGVEQYF.

The genes are TRBV9 and TRBJ2-7; 13 nucleotides align to TRBD2. The V gene's germline CDR1 is SGDLS and CDR2 YYNGEE. Germline trimming cut 4 bases from V and 2 bases from J; bases unmatched to any gene: 6. This CDR3 is built from 16 residues. The CDR3 DNA reads as TGTGCCAGCAGCCCCAGGACTAGCGGGGGAACCTACGAGCAGTACTTC. This gives the protein CASSPRTSGGTYEQYF.

The J gene is TRBJ1-1, the V gene TRBV10-3, with D possibly matching TRBD1 (5 bases). The germline CDR1 and CDR2 sequences are ENHRY and SYGVKD. The CDR3 is 15 residues long. Deletions cut 3 bases from V and 4 bases from J, with 15 bases between. The chain's CDR3 is CAISDPDNDPTEAFF. The CDR3 nucleotides are TGTGCCATCAGTGACCCGGACAACGATCCCACTGAAGCTTTCTTT.

This chain links TRBV10-3 with TRBJ2-7, with 9 bases lining up with TRBD1. J gave up 12 bases and V 5 bases, and 8 bases lay outside the gene matches. CDR1 and CDR2 from the germline V gene are ENHRY and SYGVKD. The CDR3 spans 12 residues. The CDR3 here is CAISPGTGLLYF. Written as DNA, the CDR3 is TGTGCCATCAGTCCCGGGACAGGGTTACTGTACTTC.

The rearrangement uses TRBV11-2 and TRBJ2-7; a weak D match, TRBD1 (6 bases). V was clipped by 1 base and J by 1 base, with 11 bases between them. Germline loops: CDR1 SGHAT, CDR2 FQNNGV. The CDR3 is made up of 15 amino acids. The CDR3 reads CASSLGQVLSYEQYF. CDR3 nucleotide sequence: TGTGCCAGCAGCTTAGGACAGGTACTATCCTACGAGCAGTACTTC.

The genes are TRBV29-1 and TRBJ1-2, with D perhaps matching TRBD1 (5 bases). Germline values: CDR1 SQVTM, CDR2 ANQGSEA. Trimming shortened V by 4 bases and J by 6 bases, and 9 bases separated the two germline ends. This CDR3 contains 11 residues. The CDR3 sequence: CSVGREDGYTF. Here the CDR3 DNA reads TGCAGCGTTGGCAGGGAAGATGGCTACACCTTC.

Here the CDR3 reads CASSFTGFNQPQHF. The CDR3 DNA reads as TGTGCCAGCAGTTTTACGGGATTCAATCAGCCCCAGCATTTT. The chain recombines TRBV27 with TRBJ1-5, with no clear D. Germline CDR1 reads MNHEY; CDR2 reads SMNVEV (reference sequence). Trimming took 3 bases from V and 3 from J, leaving 9 bases between them. CDR3 length: 14 residues.

As DNA, the CDR3 is TGTGCCAGCAGGAACGACCAGAACACCGGGGAGCTGTTTTTT. This gives the protein CASRNDQNTGELFF. The chain links TRBV5-6 to TRBJ2-2; D is unclear. Trimming took off 5 bases at V and 1 base at J, with 9 bases between the two ends. Germline lookup yields CDR1 SGHDT and CDR2 YYEEEE. There are 14 residues in the CDR3.

This clone was observed once. This sequence joins TRBV5-1 and TRBJ1-1; weak D call: TRBD1 (5 bases). Germline V gene sequence: CDR1 SGHRS, CDR2 YFSETQ. The V gene lost 4 bases and the J gene lost 7 bases, with 17 bases spanning the gap. The CDR3 covers 14 residues. In DNA form, the CDR3 reads TGCGCCAGCAGCACCTTAAACGCCCAGGGTGAAGCTTTCTTT. Protein product: CASSTLNAQGEAFF.

A note on this clone: The same CDR3 is also encoded by other DNA sequences in this sample. V gene TRBV5-6 combines with J gene TRBJ2-7; D gene unclear. The germline V gene has CDR1 SGHDT and CDR2 YYEEEE. Trimming removed 3 bases at V and 2 bases at J, with 3 bases between. The length of the CDR3 is 11 residues. The CDR3 bases are TGTGCCAGCAGCTCAACCTACGAGCAGTACTTC. Translating it yields CASSSTYEQYF. Using reference TRBV5-6 and TRBJ2-7 for the parts outside the CDR3, the full variable domain is DAGVTQSPTHLIKTRGQQVTLRCSPKSGHDTVSWYQQALGQGPQFIFQYYEEEERQRGNFPDRFSGHQFPNYSSELNVNALLLGDSALYLCASSSTYEQYFGPGTRLTVT.

This chain connects TRBV7-9 to TRBJ1-2; D gene uncertain. The germline V and J ends were trimmed by 4 bases and 0 bases, with 12 bases remaining between them. The V gene's germline CDR1 is SEHNR and CDR2 FQNEAQ (reference sequence). This CDR3 has 15 amino acids. The CDR3 region is CASSSGLPSNYGYTF. In nucleotides, the CDR3 is TGTGCCAGCAGCTCTGGGTTGCCTTCTAACTATGGCTACACCTTC.

This clone was detected only once. V gene TRBV6-1 combines with J gene TRBJ2-3, with D unclear. V was trimmed by 3 bases and J by 2 bases, leaving 21 bases between them. CDR3 length: 18 residues. Germline CDR1 MNHNS, CDR2 SASEGT. The CDR3 region is CASSDAISPVETTDTQYF. CDR3 DNA sequence: TGTGCCAGCAGTGACGCGATATCGCCCGTTGAGACCACAGATACGCAGTATTTT.

In DNA form, the CDR3 reads TGTGCCAGCAGCTCCGATTGGGGGTCAGGGAACTTTGGTGGCTACACCTTC. Protein product: CASSSDWGSGNFGGYTF. The V call is TRBV7-8, the J call TRBJ1-2, with D possibly matching TRBD1 (5 bases). Looked up from germline, CDR1 is SGHVS and CDR2 is FQNEAQ. The CDR3 is 17 residues long. V was pared by 4 bases and J by 7 bases, with 25 bases between.

The gene calls are TRBV5-4 and TRBJ2-5, with 12 bases identical to TRBD2. CDR1 is SGHNT, CDR2 YYREEE, per germline (reference sequence). This CDR3 is 15 amino acids long. Trimming cost V 4 bases and J 1 base; bases outside gene matches: 2. This CDR3 is CASSPLAGGQETQYF. CDR3 bases: TGTGCCAGCAGCCCACTAGCGGGAGGCCAAGAGACCCAGTACTTC.

The chain links TRBV28 to TRBJ1-5, with a tentative D call TRBD1 (6 bases). V lost 11 bases to trimming and J lost 2 bases, with 19 bases between them. From germline, CDR1 is MDHEN and CDR2 SYDVKM. The CDR3 has 15 amino acids. CDR3 DNA: TGTGCCGCAAACTTCGTGGGGGCCCGCAATCAGCCCCAGCATTTT. Amino acids: CAANFVGARNQPQHF.

The chain links TRBV9 to TRBJ2-3; D ambiguous. The CDR3 covers 13 residues. Trimming stripped 3 bases from V and 6 bases from J, with 11 bases between. From germline, CDR1 is SGDLS and CDR2 YYNGEE. The CDR3 spells CASSGSYQDTQYF. The CDR3 nucleotides read TGTGCCAGCAGCGGTAGCTATCAGGATACGCAGTATTTT.

This chain uses TRBV7-9 with TRBJ2-1, with D perhaps assigned TRBD1 or TRBD2 (6 bases each). The V end was cut by 1 base, the J end by 2 bases, with 12 bases between. From germline, CDR1 is SEHNR and CDR2 FQNEAQ (reference sequence). The CDR3 is 16 amino acids. The CDR3 nucleotides are TGTGCCAGCAGCTTAGTGGATGGGGGGCCCTACAATGAGCAGTTCTTC. Amino acid sequence: CASSLVDGGPYNEQFF.

This rearrangement joins TRBV12-5 to TRBJ1-1; no clear D. The CDR3 extends over 11 amino acids. V was shortened by 6 bases and J by 6 bases, with 8 bases between the two germline ends. The germline gives CDR1 LGHNT, CDR2 FRNRAP. The CDR3 sequence: CASGFSSEAFF. CDR3 in DNA: TGTGCTAGTGGGTTTTCCTCTGAAGCTTTCTTT.

V gene TRBV7-8 combines with J gene TRBJ1-4, with D possibly matching TRBD1 (6 bases). CDR1 and CDR2 (germline): SGHVS, FQNEAQ. This CDR3 comprises 14 residues. Trimming cost V 4 bases and J 6 bases, with 12 bases left between them. CDR3 sequence (DNA): TGTGCCAGCAGCTCCGCGGGGGGCGATGAAAAACTGTTTTTT. Translated, it gives CASSSAGGDEKLFF.

J is TRBJ1-1 and V is TRBV19; possible D gene TRBD1, 6 bases. Looked up from germline, CDR1 is LNHDA and CDR2 is SQIVND (reference sequence). V was trimmed by 6 bases and J by 1 base, leaving 21 bases between them. The CDR3 contains 17 residues. The CDR3 is CASSTIPHDRTNTEAFF. The CDR3 DNA is TGTGCCAGTAGCACAATCCCCCACGACAGGACGAACACTGAAGCTTTCTTT.

This chain links TRBV9 with TRBJ1-2; 9 positions match TRBD1. The V segment lost 3 bases and the J segment 4 bases; nucleotides outside the gene matches: 4. The length of the CDR3 is 14 residues. Germline V gives CDR1 SGDLS, CDR2 YYNGEE. The CDR3 spells CASSAQGAGYGYTF. DNA of the CDR3: TGTGCCAGCAGCGCACAGGGGGCCGGCTATGGCTACACCTTC.

This chain connects TRBV4-1 to TRBJ2-7, with D perhaps matching TRBD1 (7 bases). Per the germline V gene, CDR1 is MGHRA and CDR2 is YSYEKL. The CDR3 spans 15 residues. Trimming removed 4 bases from V and 1 base from J, with 14 bases in between. DNA for the CDR3: TGCGCCAGCAGCCGGGGGGACAGCGGGTCCTACGAGCAGTACTTC. Its translation is CASSRGDSGSYEQYF.

The chain carries TRBV11-2 and TRBJ2-7; D is unresolved. The germline V and J ends were trimmed by 6 bases and 5 bases, with 14 bases remaining between them. Germline V gives CDR1 SGHAT, CDR2 FQNNGV. This CDR3 is 13 amino acids long. In DNA, the CDR3 is TGTGCCAGCAGTTCCTGGGCCGGCGACGAGCAGTACTTC. Amino acid sequence: CASSSWAGDEQYF.

This chain joins TRBV6-5 and TRBJ2-3, with no clear D. V was trimmed by 2 bases and J by 4 bases, leaving 10 bases between them. The CDR3 extends over 14 amino acids. Germline V gene data show CDR1 as MNHEY and CDR2 as SVGAGI. In nucleotides, the CDR3 is TGTGCCAGCAGTTACGTGACGGAATCAGATACGCAGTATTTT. Its protein product is CASSYVTESDTQYF.

V is TRBV10-3 and J is TRBJ1-1; D unclear. The CDR3 has 17 amino acids. Trimming took 3 bases from V and 4 from J, leaving 21 bases between them. Germline assignment: CDR1 ENHRY and CDR2 SYGVKD. CDR3 bases: TGTGCCATCAGTGATCCCCCTACCGCAGTAACCTTCACTGAAGCTTTCTTT. As protein: CAISDPPTAVTFTEAFF.

This chain joins TRBV5-6 and TRBJ2-1, with 7 bases that match TRBD2. This CDR3 comprises 15 residues. Germline CDR1 is SGHDT and CDR2 is YYEEEE. J lost 8 bases, V lost 0 bases, and 8 bases had no gene match. The CDR3 DNA reads TGTGCCAGCAGCTTGGAAGCGGGACTTAGATATGAGCAGTTCTTC. Amino acids: CASSLEAGLRYEQFF. The entire variable domain, with the rest obtained from reference TRBV5-6 and TRBJ2-1, is as follows: DAGVTQSPTHLIKTRGQQVTLRCSPKSGHDTVSWYQQALGQGPQFIFQYYEEEERQRGNFPDRFSGHQFPNYSSELNVNALLLGDSALYLCASSLEAGLRYEQFFGPGTRLTVL.

The gene calls are TRBV6-5 and TRBJ2-7, with D perhaps TRBD2 (5 bases). Trimming took 0 bases from V and 7 from J, leaving 13 bases between them. Germline lookup yields CDR1 MNHEY and CDR2 SVGAGI. This CDR3 spans 14 amino acids. CDR3 in DNA: TGTGCCAGCAGTTACTCGGGAGCCCCTAATGAGCAGTACTTC. Translation gives CASSYSGAPNEQYF.

The chain combines TRBV13 with TRBJ2-7; D unresolved. Deletions cut 0 bases from V and 5 bases from J, with 8 bases between. Germline CDR1 and CDR2: PRHDT and FYEKMQ (reference sequence). CDR3 length: 13 amino acids. The CDR3 sequence: CASSLGAMNEQYF. CDR3 DNA: TGTGCCAGCAGCTTAGGGGCCATGAACGAGCAGTACTTC.

V and J are TRBV29-1 and TRBJ2-2; D is undetermined. The CDR3 is made up of 13 amino acids. V was trimmed by 4 bases and J by 6 bases, leaving 12 bases between them. CDR1 is SQVTM, CDR2 ANQGSEA, per germline. The CDR3 loop reads CSVAPSFAGELFF. The CDR3 DNA sequence: TGCAGCGTTGCTCCCAGTTTCGCCGGGGAGCTGTTTTTT.

V and J are TRBV6-5 and TRBJ2-5, with D perhaps TRBD2 (6 bases). The CDR3 spans 15 residues. The germline V gene has CDR1 MNHEY and CDR2 SVGAGI. V was shortened by 6 bases and J by 2 bases, with 16 bases between the two germline ends. This CDR3 is CASRTGEAGQETQYF. CDR3 sequence (DNA): TGTGCCAGCAGGACGGGGGAGGCGGGACAAGAGACCCAGTACTTC.